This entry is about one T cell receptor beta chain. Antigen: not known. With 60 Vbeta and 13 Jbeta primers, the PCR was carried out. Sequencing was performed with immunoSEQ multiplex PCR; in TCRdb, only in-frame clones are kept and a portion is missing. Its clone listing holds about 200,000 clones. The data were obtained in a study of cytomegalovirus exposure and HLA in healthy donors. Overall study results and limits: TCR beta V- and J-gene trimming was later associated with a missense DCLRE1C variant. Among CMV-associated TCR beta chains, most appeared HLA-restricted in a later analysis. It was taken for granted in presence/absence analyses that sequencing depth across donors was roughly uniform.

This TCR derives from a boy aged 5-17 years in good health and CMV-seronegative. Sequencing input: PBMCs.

The CDR3 bases are TGTGCTAGTGGAGAGGGAAACTACAATGAGCAGTTCTTC. Its protein is CASGEGNYNEQFF. The chain uses TRBV12-5 and TRBJ2-1; a possible D gene is TRBD2 (5 bases). The CDR3 is 13 amino acids. V lost 6 bases and J lost 3, with 9 bases in between. The germline V gene has CDR1 LGHNT and CDR2 FRNRAP.